The source of this T cell receptor beta chain is a study of cytomegalovirus exposure and HLA in healthy donors. The primer mix had 60 Vbeta and 13 Jbeta primers. Produced via immunoSEQ multiplex PCR; TCRdb's table is partial and in-frame only. The data show about 93,000 clones, with about two thirds seen just once and about 5.5% held by the top ten. For this clone: The target antigen is unknown.

Study conclusions and caveats: Rarity marked most TCR sequences, yet some public TCRs occurred in many donors. Association of a missense DCLRE1C variant with TCR beta V- and J-gene trimming was reported in a later analysis. Per a prior analysis, the majority of TCR beta V segments were productive roughly 90% or roughly 30% of the time. CMV antigen specificity was confirmed in vitro for a few CMV-associated chains.

Sequenced sample: PBMCs. The TCR was taken from a boy aged 10-17 years in good health and CMV-seropositive.

The CDR3 spells CASSEGTGLTDTQYF. Written as DNA, the CDR3 is TGTGCCAGCAGTGAAGGGACAGGGCTCACAGATACGCAGTATTTT. This chain uses TRBV2 with TRBJ2-3; 8 bases agree with TRBD1. Germline loops: CDR1 SNHLY, CDR2 FYNNEI. V lost 1 base, J lost 2 bases, and 2 bases stayed unmatched. The CDR3 loop spans 15 amino acids.